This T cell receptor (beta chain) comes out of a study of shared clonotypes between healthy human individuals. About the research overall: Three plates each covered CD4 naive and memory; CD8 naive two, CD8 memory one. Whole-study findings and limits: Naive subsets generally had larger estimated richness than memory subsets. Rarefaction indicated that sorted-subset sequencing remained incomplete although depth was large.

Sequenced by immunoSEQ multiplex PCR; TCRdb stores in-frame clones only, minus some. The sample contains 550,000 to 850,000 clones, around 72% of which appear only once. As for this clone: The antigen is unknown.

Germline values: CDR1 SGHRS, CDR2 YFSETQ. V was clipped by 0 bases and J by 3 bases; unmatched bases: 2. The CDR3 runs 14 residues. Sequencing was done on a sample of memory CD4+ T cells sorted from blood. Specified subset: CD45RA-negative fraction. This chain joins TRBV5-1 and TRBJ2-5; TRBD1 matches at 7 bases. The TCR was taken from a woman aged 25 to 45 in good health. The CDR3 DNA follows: TGCGCCAGCAGCTTGGTCGGGACAGAAGAGACCCAGTACTTC. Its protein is CASSLVGTEETQYF.